Reported below is one T cell receptor beta chain. What it recognizes is unknown. These data are taken from a study of monozygotic twins with inflammatory bowel disease. Notes on the study in general: Researchers were unable to tell different T cell subtypes apart. A single strong IBD-associated signal or clonotype was not supported by the findings. Extra variability in the repertoires of patients may have come from differing immunosuppressive treatments.

Eight separate reactions per sample served to make cDNA. No DNA is given; TCRdb re-called the 5' RACE reads and lists each CDR3 protein once. The sample totals fewer than 550,000 distinct CDR3 sequences; its top ten clones hold 2.4%. Input material: blood. This receptor was taken from a human donor with ulcerative colitis or Crohn's disease, or a healthy co-twin of an affected twin (not recorded which).

The CDR3 spells CASRGHNEQFF. The chain combines TRBV7-2 with TRBJ2-1; TCRdb names TRBD2, which stays unverified in the absence of DNA. The CDR3 runs to 11 residues. Germline lookup yields CDR1 SGHTA and CDR2 FQGNSA.